Below, 28 T cell receptor beta chains from the same sample are listed, as sequenced in a study of T cell responses to AZD1222 COVID-19 vaccine. Sequencing was performed with immunoSEQ multiplex PCR; in TCRdb, only in-frame clones are kept and a portion is missing. The sample has about 160,000 clones; about nine tenths are singletons. The sample here was peripheral blood, taken on day 0 of AZD1222 vaccination. The receptors come from an adult in good health.

The J gene is TRBJ1-2, the V gene TRBV30; possible D gene TRBD1, 5 bases. Germline values: CDR1 GTSNPN, CDR2 SVGIG (reference sequence). The CDR3 contains 12 residues. Deletions cut 4 bases from V and 4 bases from J, with 10 bases between. CDR3 protein: CAWTRAGYGYTF. Here the CDR3 DNA reads TGTGCCTGGACCAGGGCTGGCTATGGCTACACCTTC.

The rearrangement uses TRBV5-5 and TRBJ2-3; 12 nucleotides line up with TRBD1. V shed 4 bases, J shed 5 bases, and the junction held 11 bases outside the gene matches. Germline values: CDR1 SGHKS, CDR2 YYEKEE (reference sequence). The CDR3 has 17 amino acids. Written as DNA, the CDR3 is TGTGCCAGCAGCCCCCCCTTCGGGGACAGGGGGCTAGATACGCAGTATTTT. Translation gives CASSPPFGDRGLDTQYF.

CDR3 sequence reads: CASRKGTGYSGDYGYTF. The DNA of the CDR3 is TGTGCCAGCAGGAAGGGGACAGGGTATTCGGGGGACTATGGCTACACCTTC. V is TRBV3-1 (or the pseudogene TRBV3-2) and J is TRBJ1-2, with 9 bases aligning to TRBD1. Germline assignment: CDR1 LGHDT and CDR2 YNNKEL (reference sequence). Germline trimming cut 6 bases from V and 3 bases from J; bases unmatched to any gene: 14. CDR3 size: 17 residues.

This clone occurred once. The chain links TRBV12-3 or TRBV12-4 to TRBJ1-2, with D uncertain. V lost 2 bases, J lost 0 bases, and 4 bases lay in between. The CDR3 length is 13 residues. The CDR3 reads CASSLMPNYGYTF. The CDR3 DNA is TGTGCCAGCAGTTTAATGCCTAACTATGGCTACACCTTC.

The chain carries TRBV14 and TRBJ2-1; 9 bases are a match to TRBD2. V lost 4 bases, J lost 3 bases, and 7 bases stayed unmatched. Per germline, CDR1 SGHDN and CDR2 FVKESK. This CDR3 contains 16 residues. CDR3 sequence (DNA): TGTGCCAGCAGCCTTATAGCGGGAGCCTTCTACAATGAGCAGTTCTTC. It translates to CASSLIAGAFYNEQFF.

This sequence joins TRBV7-8 and TRBJ1-1; the D is unclear. V lost 0 bases and J 4 bases, leaving 12 bases between the germline ends. From germline, CDR1 is SGHVS and CDR2 FQNEAQ. The CDR3 contains 15 residues. The CDR3 region has the DNA TGTGCCAGCAGCTTAGCTGACCCGTGGGGCACTGAAGCTTTCTTT. Translated: CASSLADPWGTEAFF.

The chain employs TRBV19 and TRBJ1-1; TRBD1 might be the D (6 bases). Trimming pared 5 bases from V and 6 bases from J, leaving 19 bases between. Germline V CDR1 and CDR2: LNHDA, SQIVND (reference sequence). The CDR3 loop spans 15 amino acids. The CDR3: CASSFHRDTRPEAFF. The CDR3, as DNA: TGTGCCAGTAGTTTCCACCGGGACACTCGTCCTGAAGCTTTCTTT.

V is TRBV12-3 or TRBV12-4 and J is TRBJ2-5, with 7 positions matching TRBD1. The CDR3 is 11 residues long. Trimming removed 5 bases from V and 13 bases from J; junction bases left unmatched: 7. The CDR3 sequence is CASSPGQASYF. The CDR3, as DNA: TGTGCCAGCAGTCCCGGACAGGCCTCGTACTTC.

This chain connects TRBV28 to TRBJ2-1; 9 bases align to TRBD1. V lost 7 bases and J lost 8; bases outside the gene matches: 18. Germline values: CDR1 MDHEN, CDR2 SYDVKM. There are 17 residues in the CDR3. The chain's CDR3 is CASTPWGADRGLDEQFF. The CDR3 bases are TGTGCCAGCACCCCCTGGGGGGCGGACAGGGGATTAGATGAGCAGTTCTTC.

This chain links TRBV12-3 or TRBV12-4 with TRBJ1-1, with a tentative D call TRBD1 (5 bases). This CDR3 contains 13 residues. V was pared by 0 bases and J by 4 bases, with 6 bases between. This CDR3 is CASSLAGLTEAFF. The CDR3 bases are TGTGCCAGCAGTTTAGCGGGGCTCACTGAAGCTTTCTTT.

The rearrangement joins TRBV7-2 to TRBJ2-7; 13 bases are a match to TRBD2. This CDR3 contains 16 residues. V shed 4 bases, J shed 4 bases, and the junction held 7 bases outside the gene matches. Germline V CDR1 and CDR2: SGHTA, FQGNSA. The chain's CDR3 is CASSSITSGRVYEQYF. As DNA, the CDR3 is TGTGCCAGCAGCTCAATAACTAGCGGGAGGGTGTACGAGCAGTACTTC.

This chain uses TRBV2 with TRBJ1-3; 7 bases align to TRBD1. CDR3 size: 15 residues. Germline loops: CDR1 SNHLY, CDR2 FYNNEI. J gave up 3 bases and V 6 bases, and 8 bases lay outside the gene matches. The CDR3 sequence is CASSPGGYNGNTIYF. The CDR3 DNA reads as TGTGCCAGCAGCCCAGGGGGATATAATGGAAACACCATATATTTT.

V and J are TRBV15 and TRBJ1-2, with D perhaps matching TRBD1 (5 bases). Germline CDR1 and CDR2: LNHNV and YYDKDF (reference sequence). The CDR3 sequence is 17 residues long. V shed 0 bases and J shed 4 bases, with 18 bases lying between them. The CDR3 region is CATSRDKRAGTSYGYTF. The CDR3 DNA reads as TGTGCCACCAGCAGAGATAAAAGGGCGGGGACGAGCTATGGCTACACCTTC.

V gene TRBV5-6 combines with J gene TRBJ2-7; TRBD2 agrees at 7 bases. This CDR3 region has 15 residues. V dropped 4 bases and J dropped 6; count of bases not matched to a gene: 13. The germline V gene has CDR1 SGHDT and CDR2 YYEEEE. CDR3 bases: TGTGCCAGCAGCATGCGCCCAGAATTAGCGGGCGAGCAGTACTTC. Its protein is CASSMRPELAGEQYF.

The J gene is TRBJ1-4, the V gene TRBV7-9; the D gene is possibly TRBD1 (6 bases). Trimming shortened V by 4 bases and J by 8 bases, and 17 bases separated the two germline ends. This CDR3 spans 15 amino acids. CDR1 is SEHNR, CDR2 FQNEAQ, per germline (reference sequence). The CDR3 DNA follows: TGTGCCAGCAGCTCCCCGACAGGAATGAAGGAAAAACTGTTTTTT. Its translation: CASSSPTGMKEKLFF.

This clone was recorded once. The V call is TRBV29-1, the J call TRBJ2-4; D not resolved. Looked up from germline, CDR1 is SQVTM and CDR2 is ANQGSEA. This CDR3 has 14 amino acids. V was shortened by 8 bases and J by 0 bases, with 14 bases between the two germline ends. The CDR3 DNA follows: TGCAGCATAAGTCCCATGGGAGCCAAAAACATTCAGTACTTC. It is translated as CSISPMGAKNIQYF.

The chain recombines TRBV9 with TRBJ2-1; perhaps TRBD1 as D (6 bases). Deletions cut 1 base from V and 5 bases from J, with 16 bases between. CDR1 is SGDLS and CDR2 is YYNGEE in the germline V gene. This CDR3 comprises 16 residues. CDR3 DNA: TGTGCCAGCAGCGTATTTGGGCAGGGGACCCACAATGAGCAGTTCTTC. This gives the protein CASSVFGQGTHNEQFF. The whole variable domain, remainder taken from reference TRBV9 and TRBJ2-1, is DSGVTQTPKHLITATGQRVTLRCSPRSGDLSVYWYQQSLDQGLQFLIQYYNGEERAKGNILERFSAQQFPDLHSELNLSSLELGDSALYFCASSVFGQGTHNEQFFGPGTRLTVL.

The chain employs TRBV27 and TRBJ2-1; 11 nucleotides align to TRBD1. V lost 4 bases, J lost 5 bases, and 4 bases stayed unmatched. Per the germline V gene, CDR1 is MNHEY and CDR2 is SMNVEV (reference sequence). The CDR3 is 15 residues long. CDR3 sequence (DNA): TGTGCCAGCAGTTATCCGGGACAGGGGGACAATGAGCAGTTCTTC. This codes for CASSYPGQGDNEQFF.

This clone has just one count. The chain links TRBV6-5 to TRBJ1-2; weak D call: TRBD1 (5 bases). V was pared by 7 bases and J by 5 bases, with 14 bases between. The CDR3 runs 13 residues. Per the germline V gene, CDR1 is MNHEY and CDR2 is SVGAGI. The CDR3 reads CASISDRGYGYTF. The CDR3 DNA reads TGTGCCAGCATCTCAGACAGAGGATATGGCTACACCTTC.

A word on this clone: At one boundary the junction diverges from the germline segment, which might be a read error. The genes are TRBV10-3 and TRBJ1-1, with D perhaps matching TRBD1 (5 bases). This CDR3 has 14 amino acids. Looked up from germline, CDR1 is ENHRY and CDR2 is SYGVKD. In DNA form, the CDR3 reads TGTGCCATCGGTGACCCGGCAGGGTACACTGAAGCTTTCTTT. Protein product: CAIGDPAGYTEAFF.

This rearrangement joins TRBV6-1 to TRBJ1-3, with no clear D. This CDR3 region has 15 residues. Deletions cut 2 bases from V and 0 bases from J, with 8 bases between. CDR1 is MNHNS and CDR2 is SASEGT in the germline V gene. The CDR3 coding sequence is TGTGCCAGCAGTGAAAATTTCAGCTCTGGAAACACCATATATTTT. Translated, it gives CASSENFSSGNTIYF.

The chain carries TRBV28 and TRBJ1-6; D might be TRBD1 (6 bases). This CDR3 is built from 15 residues. V lost 6 bases and J 7 bases, leaving 16 bases between the germline ends. CDR1 is MDHEN and CDR2 is SYDVKM in the germline V gene. The CDR3 here is CASSRDTGRNSPLHF. The CDR3 nucleotides read TGTGCCAGCAGCCGGGACACGGGTCGGAATTCACCCCTCCACTTT.

The chain combines TRBV28 with TRBJ1-2; 7 nucleotides align to TRBD1. CDR1 is MDHEN, CDR2 SYDVKM, per germline. With V trimmed by 6 bases and J by 5 bases, 12 bases remained unmatched. The CDR3 runs to 15 residues. The chain's CDR3 is CASSPTGARGYGYTF. CDR3 sequence (DNA): TGTGCCAGCAGCCCCACAGGGGCGCGAGGGTATGGCTACACCTTC.

This chain links TRBV6-5 with TRBJ2-7; 8 nucleotides align to TRBD1. The length of the CDR3 is 13 residues. The trim removed 6 bases at V and 5 bases at J, leaving 6 bases unmatched. Germline CDR1 MNHEY, CDR2 SVGAGI. The CDR3 DNA reads as TGTGCCAGCAGCACAGGGGGGTGGGACGAGCAGTACTTC. Encoded protein: CASSTGGWDEQYF.

This chain uses TRBV4-1 with TRBJ1-5; D remains ambiguous. Germline CDR1 MGHRA, CDR2 YSYEKL. The CDR3 is made up of 14 amino acids. Trimming cost V 4 bases and J 0 bases, with 7 bases left between them. CDR3 protein: CASSPQISNQPQHF. In DNA form, the CDR3 reads TGCGCCAGCAGCCCACAGATTAGCAATCAGCCCCAGCATTTT.

The rearrangement uses TRBV6-5 and TRBJ1-6; D is ambiguous. CDR3 length equals 14 residues. Germline CDR1 reads MNHEY; CDR2 reads SVGAGI. V shed 0 bases and J shed 7 bases, with 7 bases lying between them. CDR3 coding DNA: TGTGCCAGCAGTTACTCGTCATTCAATTCACCCCTCCACTTT. Protein product: CASSYSSFNSPLHF.

The rearrangement links TRBV19 to TRBJ2-7, with D possibly being TRBD1 or TRBD2 (5 bases each). CDR3 length equals 13 residues. The germline V and J ends were trimmed by 6 bases and 0 bases, with 9 bases remaining between them. The germline gives CDR1 LNHDA, CDR2 SQIVND (reference sequence). CDR3 in amino acids: CASRRDGSYEQYF. The CDR3 DNA follows: TGTGCCAGTAGAAGGGACGGCTCCTACGAGCAGTACTTC.

This chain links TRBV11-2 with TRBJ1-1; D gene ambiguous. The V gene lost 3 bases and the J gene lost 0 bases, with 8 bases spanning the gap. CDR1 is SGHAT and CDR2 is FQNNGV in the germline V gene. CDR3 length equals 14 residues. The CDR3 DNA sequence: TGTGCCAGCAGCTTCCCGGGGATGAACACTGAAGCTTTCTTT. Translating gives CASSFPGMNTEAFF.